This T cell receptor beta chain was identified during a study of response to subunit inactivated influenza vaccine. Study results and caveats: Few new T cells, the authors suggested, are recruited by each seasonal influenza vaccination.

This clonotype was detected a few times. Its antigen is unidentified. V was shortened by 3 bases and J by 1 base, with 3 bases between the two germline ends. Per germline, CDR1 ENHRY and CDR2 SYGVKD. The CDR3 runs 12 residues. Using its own MiXCR run on the RT-PCR reads, TCRdb lists one record per CDR3 protein. The sample has about 520,000 distinct CDR3 sequences; approximately 7.7% are singletons. The TCR comes from a man in his fifties or sixties who received an inactivated influenza vaccine. This chain connects TRBV10-3 to TRBJ2-5; no clear D. The material was PBMCs from blood, obtained around 25 months after vaccination. The CDR3 is CAISDPQETQYF. The CDR3 coding sequence is TGTGCCATCAGTGACCCCCAAGAGACCCAGTACTTC.